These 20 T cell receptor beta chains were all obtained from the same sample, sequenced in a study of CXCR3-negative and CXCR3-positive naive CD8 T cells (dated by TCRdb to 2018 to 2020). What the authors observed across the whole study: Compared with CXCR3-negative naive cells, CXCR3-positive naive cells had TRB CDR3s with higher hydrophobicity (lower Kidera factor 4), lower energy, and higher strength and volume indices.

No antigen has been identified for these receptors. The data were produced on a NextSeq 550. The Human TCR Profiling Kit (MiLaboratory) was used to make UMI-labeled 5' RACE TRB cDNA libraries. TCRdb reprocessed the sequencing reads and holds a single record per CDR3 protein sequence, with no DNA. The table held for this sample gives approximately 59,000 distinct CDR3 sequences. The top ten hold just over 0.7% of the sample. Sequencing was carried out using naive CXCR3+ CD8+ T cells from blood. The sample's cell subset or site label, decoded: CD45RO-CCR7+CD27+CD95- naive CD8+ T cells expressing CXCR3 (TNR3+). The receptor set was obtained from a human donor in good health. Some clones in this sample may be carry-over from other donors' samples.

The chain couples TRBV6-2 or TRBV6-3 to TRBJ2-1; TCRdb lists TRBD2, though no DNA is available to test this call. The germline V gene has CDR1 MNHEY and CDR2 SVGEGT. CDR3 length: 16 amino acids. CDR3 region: CASSPTPGLGDNEQFF.

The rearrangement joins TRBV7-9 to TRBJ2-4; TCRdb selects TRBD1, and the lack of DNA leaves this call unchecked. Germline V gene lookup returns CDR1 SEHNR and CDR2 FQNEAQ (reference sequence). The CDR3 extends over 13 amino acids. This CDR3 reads CASSPPGSDIQYF.

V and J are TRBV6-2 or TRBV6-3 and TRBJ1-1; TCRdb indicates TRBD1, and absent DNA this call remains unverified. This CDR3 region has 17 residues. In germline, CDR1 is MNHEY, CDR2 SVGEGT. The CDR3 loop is CASSYSTQGAIKTEAFF.

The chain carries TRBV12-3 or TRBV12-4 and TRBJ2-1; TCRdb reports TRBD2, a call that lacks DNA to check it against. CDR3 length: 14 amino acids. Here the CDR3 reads CASSLEPGGNEQFF.

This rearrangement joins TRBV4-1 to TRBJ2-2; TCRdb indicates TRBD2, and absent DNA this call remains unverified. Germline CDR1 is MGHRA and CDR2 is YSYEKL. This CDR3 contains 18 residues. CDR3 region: CASSQAPQASGGAGELFF.

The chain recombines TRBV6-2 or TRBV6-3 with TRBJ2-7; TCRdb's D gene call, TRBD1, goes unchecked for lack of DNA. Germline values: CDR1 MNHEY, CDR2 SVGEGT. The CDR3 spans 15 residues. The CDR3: CASNRRAGGWQEQYF.

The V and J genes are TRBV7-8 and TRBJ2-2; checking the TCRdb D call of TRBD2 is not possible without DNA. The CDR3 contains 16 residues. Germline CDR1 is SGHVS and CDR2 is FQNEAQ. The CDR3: CASSLLAAGSTGELFF.

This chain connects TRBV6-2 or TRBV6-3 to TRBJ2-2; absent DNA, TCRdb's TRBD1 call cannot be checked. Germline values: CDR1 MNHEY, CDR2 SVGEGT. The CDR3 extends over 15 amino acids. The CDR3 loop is CASNAGTANTGELFF.

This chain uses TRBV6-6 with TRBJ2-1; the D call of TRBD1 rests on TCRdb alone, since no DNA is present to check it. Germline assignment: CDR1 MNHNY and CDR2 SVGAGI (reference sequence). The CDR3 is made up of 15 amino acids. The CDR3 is CASSSLRGGDSEQFF.

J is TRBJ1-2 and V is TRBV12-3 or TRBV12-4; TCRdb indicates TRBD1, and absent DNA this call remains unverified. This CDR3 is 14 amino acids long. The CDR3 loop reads CASTPGLQAYGYTF.

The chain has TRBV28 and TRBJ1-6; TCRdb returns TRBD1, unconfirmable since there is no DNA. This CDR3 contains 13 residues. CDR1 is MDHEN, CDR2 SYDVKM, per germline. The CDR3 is CASTPGPVISLHF.

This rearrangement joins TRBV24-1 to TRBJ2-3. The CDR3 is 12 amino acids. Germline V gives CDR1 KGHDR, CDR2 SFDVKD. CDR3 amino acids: CATSDLGDTQYF.

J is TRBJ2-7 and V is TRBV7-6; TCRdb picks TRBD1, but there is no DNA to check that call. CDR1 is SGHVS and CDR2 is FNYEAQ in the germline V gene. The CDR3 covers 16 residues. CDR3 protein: CASSLGGQGATYEQYF.

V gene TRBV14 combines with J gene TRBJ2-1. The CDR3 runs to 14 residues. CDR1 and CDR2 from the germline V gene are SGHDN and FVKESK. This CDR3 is CASSQEERPNEQFF.

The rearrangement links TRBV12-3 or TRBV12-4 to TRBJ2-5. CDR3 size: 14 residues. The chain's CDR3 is CASSFRAIQETQYF.

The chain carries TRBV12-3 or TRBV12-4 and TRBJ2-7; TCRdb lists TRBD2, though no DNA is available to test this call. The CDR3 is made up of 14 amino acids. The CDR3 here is CASTSLALSYEQYF.

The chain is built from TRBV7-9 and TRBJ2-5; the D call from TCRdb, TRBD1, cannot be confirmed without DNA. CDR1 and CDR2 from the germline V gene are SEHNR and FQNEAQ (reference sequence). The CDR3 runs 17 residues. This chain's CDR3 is CASSLYPGLIYQETQYF.

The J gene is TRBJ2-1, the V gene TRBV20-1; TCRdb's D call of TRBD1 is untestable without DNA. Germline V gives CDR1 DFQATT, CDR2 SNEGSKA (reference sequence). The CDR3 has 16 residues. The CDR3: CSAPLSPGGYPNEQFF.

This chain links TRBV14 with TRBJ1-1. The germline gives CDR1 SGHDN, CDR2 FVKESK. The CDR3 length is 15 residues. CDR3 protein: CASSQGTVTSTEAFF. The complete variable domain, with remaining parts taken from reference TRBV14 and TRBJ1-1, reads EAGVTQFPSHSVIEKGQTVTLRCDPISGHDNLYWYRRVMGKEIKFLLHFVKESKQDESGMPNNRFLAERTGGTYSTLKVQPAELEDSGVYFCASSQGTVTSTEAFFGQGTRLTVV.

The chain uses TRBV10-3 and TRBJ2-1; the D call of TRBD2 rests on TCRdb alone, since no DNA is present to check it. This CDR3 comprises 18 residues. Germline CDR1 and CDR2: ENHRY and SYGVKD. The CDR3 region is CAISEPGLAGGPDNEQFF.